This TCR beta chain was sequenced in a study of early T cells in non-severe SARS-CoV-2 infection. This clonotype was seen a handful of times. The V segment lost 4 bases and the J segment 6 bases; nucleotides outside the gene matches: 9. The germline gives CDR1 DFQATT, CDR2 SNEGSKA (reference sequence). The CDR3 covers 14 residues. TCRdb re-called the 5' RACE reads with MiXCR, one entry per CDR3 protein. Among more than 65,000 distinct CDR3 sequences, around 13% were seen once, and the ten largest hold around 1.3%. The source is an adult who was a healthcare worker with PCR-confirmed SARS-CoV-2 infection or an uninfected control (not recorded which). V usage is TRBV20-1 and J usage is TRBJ2-1, with TRBD2 matching over 7 bases. The sequencing input was whole blood. The CDR3 DNA reads as TGCAGTGCTATTAGCTCGGGGGGACCCAATGAGCAGTTCTTC. It translates to CSAISSGGPNEQFF.